Listed below are T cell receptor beta chains from one sample, sequenced in a study of T cells after yellow fever vaccination. Each CDR3 protein gets one entry after TCRdb re-called the 5' RACE reads with MiXCR. The sample contains about 370,000 distinct CDR3 sequences, around a tenth of which appear only once. The sample in question was PBMCs, obtained on the day of the first yellow fever vaccination. These TCRs come from a man between 18 and 29 years old who received the YFV17D yellow fever vaccine. Both conserved end residues are part of each CDR3. Each record gives: V gene, D gene, J gene, clone size, CDR3 DNA, CDR3 protein. The D gene is left open where the match is weak. Size values are once, few and many counts, or a class for expanded clones, and some rows have none.

>TRBV18|.|TRBJ1-5|few
TGTGCCAGCTCACCTGAGTATAGCAATCAGCCCCAGCATTTT
CASSPEYSNQPQHF
>TRBV30|.|TRBJ2-7|.
TGTGCCTGGACCCCGAACGGGGCGGCCTACGAGCAGTACTTC
CAWTPNGAAYEQYF
>TRBV7-2|.|TRBJ2-2|.
TGTGCCAGCAGCTTAAGGCCCTCCACCGGGGAGCTGTTTTTT
CASSLRPSTGELFF
>TRBV4-2|TRBD2|TRBJ2-4|many
TGTGCCAGCAGCCAGGACCTACATAGCGGGGGAGAAAGCATTCAGTACTTC
CASSQDLHSGGESIQYF
>TRBV19|.|TRBJ2-2|few
TGTGCCAGCCAGGTGGGGGGTCAAGTGAACACCGGGGAGCTGTTTTTT
CASQVGGQVNTGELFF
>TRBV7-9|.|TRBJ1-3|.
TGTGCCAGCAGCTACCGAGGCGCGGGGAACTCTGGAAACACCATATATTTT
CASSYRGAGNSGNTIYF
>TRBV9|TRBD2|TRBJ2-3|many
TGTGCCAGCAGCTCGGGAGGGAATACGCAGTATTTT
CASSSGGNTQYF
>TRBV5-1|.|TRBJ2-1|.
TGCGCCAGCAGTCCCGCCGGGGCAACTTACAATGAGCAGTTCTTC
CASSPAGATYNEQFF
>TRBV6-6|.|TRBJ2-5|few
TGTGCCAGCGGGCCTCGCGCTGAGACCCAGTACTTC
CASGPRAETQYF
>TRBV12-3/TRBV12-4|TRBD1|TRBJ2-1|many
TGTGCCAGCAGTTTAGCGGGACAGGGGGCGTACAATGAGCAGTTCTTC
CASSLAGQGAYNEQFF
>TRBV7-2|TRBD1|TRBJ1-5|.
TGTGCCAGCAGCTTTTATGGGACAGGTGATCAGCCCCAGCATTTT
CASSFYGTGDQPQHF
>TRBV2|TRBD1|TRBJ1-2|.
TGTGCCACTCGGACAGGGAGGCCCTATGGCTACACCTTC
CATRTGRPYGYTF
>TRBV7-2|.|TRBJ1-1|few
TGTGCCAGCAGCTTAGTCTATAGAGCTGAAGCTTTCTTT
CASSLVYRAEAFF
>TRBV20-1|.|TRBJ1-2|few
TGCAGTGCGCGACCACCTGAAAATCCGGCCCAGCTTCCTTATGGCTACACCTTC
CSARPPENPAQLPYGYTF
>TRBV10-3|.|TRBJ2-2|few
TGTGCCATCAGTGCTTCGAGCGGAGCGAACACCGGGGAGCTGTTTTTT
CAISASSGANTGELFF
>TRBV7-2|TRBD2|TRBJ2-7|.
TGTGCCAGCAGCCCCAGACTAGCAAGCGAGCAGTACTTC
CASSPRLASEQYF
>TRBV4-1|TRBD1|TRBJ1-4|few
TGCGCCAGCAGCCATCGCCGGACAGGTGTCTTTGAAAAACTGTTTTTT
CASSHRRTGVFEKLFF
>TRBV20-1|TRBD1|TRBJ1-6|few
TGCAGTGCTAGAAAAACGACAGGGGTGGAAGATAATTCACCCCTCCACTTT
CSARKTTGVEDNSPLHF
>TRBV27|.|TRBJ2-3|few
TGTGCCAGCAGTTTATGGTCAGGCACTAGCACAGATACGCAGTATTTT
CASSLWSGTSTDTQYF
>TRBV5-1|.|TRBJ2-5|.
TGCGCCAGCAGCTTGAGGACGACCCAAGAGACCCAGTACTTC
CASSLRTTQETQYF
>TRBV11-1|TRBD1|TRBJ2-3|.
TGTGCCAGCAGCGCTCCCAACAGGGGGCCGCGAGTTCGAGATACGCAGTATTTT
CASSAPNRGPRVRDTQYF
>TRBV4-2|TRBD2|TRBJ2-2|many
TGTGCCAGCAGCCAAGCTCCTAGCGGGAGACCGAACACCGGGGAGCTGTTTTTT
CASSQAPSGRPNTGELFF
>TRBV5-4|TRBD2|TRBJ2-5|.
TGTGCCAGCAGCTCCCTCCTAGCGGGGGGGAAAGAGACCCAGTACTTC
CASSSLLAGGKETQYF
>TRBV12-3/TRBV12-4|.|TRBJ2-3|many
TGTGCCAGCACCAACCTCGAGGGGGTTGTGCCAGATACGCAGTATTTT
CASTNLEGVVPDTQYF
>TRBV2|.|TRBJ1-5|.
TGTGCCAGCAGTAACACCCGGGACAACCCAAATCAGCCCCAGCATTTT
CASSNTRDNPNQPQHF
>TRBV12-3/TRBV12-4|.|TRBJ1-2|many
TGTGCCAGCAGCCGCCAGAGGGGGGCGGGCTATGGCTACACCTTC
CASSRQRGAGYGYTF
>TRBV15|.|TRBJ2-6|few
TGTGCCACCAGCAGAGATCCCGGGGCCAACGTCCTGACTTTC
CATSRDPGANVLTF
>TRBV3-1|.|TRBJ2-7|few
TGTGCCAGCAGCCAAGCTAGAGATGAGCAGTACTTC
CASSQARDEQYF
>TRBV2|.|TRBJ1-1|.
TGTGCCAGCATTTCGGCGGTGAACACTGAAGCTTTCTTT
CASISAVNTEAFF